Below, 10 T cell receptor beta chains from the same sample are listed, as sequenced in a study of blood T cell repertoires in COVID-19. Assay used: immunoSEQ multiplex PCR; TCRdb lists only in-frame clones, some missing. This table has fewer than 250,000 clones, about 90% appearing once. Sequencing used PBMCs or T cells enriched from blood (not recorded which). The receptors here all came from a woman aged 45-59 years with acute COVID-19.

The V gene is TRBV3-1 (or the pseudogene TRBV3-2), the J gene TRBJ2-1; TRBD2 aligns across 9 bases. The CDR3 spans 15 residues. J lost 9 bases, V lost 1 base, and 7 bases had no gene match. Germline assignment: CDR1 LGHDT and CDR2 YNNKEL (reference sequence). CDR3 region: CASSQALAGFGEQFF. The CDR3 DNA reads TGTGCCAGCAGCCAAGCCCTAGCGGGATTCGGTGAGCAGTTCTTC.

The rearrangement joins TRBV7-2 to TRBJ1-6; 10 bases agree with TRBD1. Germline CDR1 SGHTA, CDR2 FQGNSA. The CDR3 consists of 19 residues. V trimming: 1 base; J trimming: 6 bases; junction bases outside the gene matches: 12. The CDR3 spells CASSLGIRTGGQPNSPLHF. CDR3 DNA: TGTGCCAGCAGCTTAGGAATTAGGACAGGGGGTCAGCCTAATTCACCCCTCCACTTT.

J is TRBJ2-2 and V is TRBV5-1, with D possibly TRBD2 on 5 matching bases. The CDR3 spans 16 residues. V lost 4 bases, J lost 6 bases, and 19 bases lay in between. Germline V gene lookup returns CDR1 SGHRS and CDR2 YFSETQ. The CDR3 region has the DNA TGCGCCAGCAGCGACCTCGCTAGCCCCGGGGCCGGGGAGCTGTTTTTT. Translated: CASSDLASPGAGELFF. The full variable domain, with the rest looked up from reference TRBV5-1 and TRBJ2-2, is KAGVTQTPRYLIKTRGQQVTLSCSPISGHRSVSWYQQTPGQGLQFLFEYFSETQRNKGNFPGRFSGRQFSNSRSEMNVSTLELGDSALYLCASSDLASPGAGELFFGEGSRLTVL.

The chain links TRBV4-1 to TRBJ2-3; D gene uncertain. The CDR3 has 13 residues. V was shortened by 0 bases and J by 6 bases, with 7 bases between the two germline ends. In germline, CDR1 is MGHRA, CDR2 YSYEKL. The CDR3 region is CASSQERVDTQYF. The CDR3 region has the DNA TGCGCCAGCAGCCAAGAAAGAGTCGATACGCAGTATTTT.

V and J are TRBV19 and TRBJ2-5; weak D call: TRBD1 (5 bases). Germline loops: CDR1 LNHDA, CDR2 SQIVND (reference sequence). V was shortened by 5 bases and J by 1 base, with 8 bases between the two germline ends. The CDR3 sequence is 13 residues long. The CDR3 bases are TGTGCCAGTAGTCGCCAGGGCCAAGAGACCCAGTACTTC. Its protein product is CASSRQGQETQYF.

The J gene is TRBJ2-5, the V gene TRBV9; possible D gene TRBD2, 5 bases. V lost 4 bases and J lost 4, with 17 bases in between. The CDR3 loop spans 15 amino acids. From germline, CDR1 is SGDLS and CDR2 YYNGEE. The CDR3 spells CASSFGLTFGETQYF. Written as DNA, the CDR3 is TGTGCCAGCAGCTTCGGACTGACTTTTGGAGAGACCCAGTACTTC.

This chain uses TRBV7-9 with TRBJ2-2; TRBD2 agrees at 7 bases. The CDR3 runs 13 residues. Germline CDR1 and CDR2: SEHNR and FQNEAQ (reference sequence). CDR3 in amino acids: CSCREALAGELFF. The CDR3 DNA reads as TGTTCCTGTCGGGAGGCGTTAGCCGGGGAGCTGTTTTTT.

CDR3 DNA sequence: TGTGCCAGCAGTTTAGGGGGGTTCGGTCAGCCCCAGCATTTT. It is translated as CASSLGGFGQPQHF. The rearrangement joins TRBV27 to TRBJ1-5; D may be TRBD1 (5 bases). From germline, CDR1 is MNHEY and CDR2 SMNVEV (reference sequence). CDR3 length: 14 residues. Trimming took off 2 bases at V and 6 bases at J, with 11 bases between the two ends.

The chain joins TRBV28 to TRBJ1-2, with no clear D. The CDR3 is made up of 13 amino acids. Germline lookup yields CDR1 MDHEN and CDR2 SYDVKM. V was cut by 5 bases and J by 7 bases, with 14 bases left in between. CDR3 bases: TGTGCCAGCAGTCCCCGGCCCTGGGCTGGCTACACCTTC. Its translation is CASSPRPWAGYTF.

This clone has a handful of counts. The chain couples TRBV7-2 to TRBJ1-2, with 8 positions matching TRBD1. This CDR3 contains 15 residues. J was trimmed by 6 bases and V by 1 base; bases with no gene match: 7. Germline-derived CDR1 and CDR2 are SGHTA and FQGNSA. The CDR3 DNA reads TGTGCCAGCAGCTTAGACCGGACAGGGACTGATGGCTACACCTTC. This sequence encodes CASSLDRTGTDGYTF.